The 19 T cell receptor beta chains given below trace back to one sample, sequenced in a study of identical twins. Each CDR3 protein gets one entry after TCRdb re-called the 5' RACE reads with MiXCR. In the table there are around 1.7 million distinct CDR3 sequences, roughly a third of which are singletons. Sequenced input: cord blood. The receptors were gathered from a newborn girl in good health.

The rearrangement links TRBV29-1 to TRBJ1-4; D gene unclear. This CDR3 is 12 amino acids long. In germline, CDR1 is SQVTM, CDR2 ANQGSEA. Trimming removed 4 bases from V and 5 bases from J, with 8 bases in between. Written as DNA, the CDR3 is TGCAGCGTTGCCTCCGGGAATGAAAAACTGTTTTTT. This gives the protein CSVASGNEKLFF.

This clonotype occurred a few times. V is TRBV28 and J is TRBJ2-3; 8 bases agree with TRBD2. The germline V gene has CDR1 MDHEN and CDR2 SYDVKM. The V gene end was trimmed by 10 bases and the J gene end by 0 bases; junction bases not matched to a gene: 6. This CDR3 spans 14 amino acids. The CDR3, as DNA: TGTGCCACCGAAGCGGGGGCTAGCACAGATACGCAGTATTTT. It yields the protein CATEAGASTDTQYF.

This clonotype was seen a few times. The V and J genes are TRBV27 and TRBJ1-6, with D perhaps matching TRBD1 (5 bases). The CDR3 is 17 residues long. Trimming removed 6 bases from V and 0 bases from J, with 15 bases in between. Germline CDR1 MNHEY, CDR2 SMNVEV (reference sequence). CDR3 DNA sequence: TGTGCCAGCAGCCGTACAGGTCACGGCTCCTATAATTCACCCCTCCACTTT. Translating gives CASSRTGHGSYNSPLHF.

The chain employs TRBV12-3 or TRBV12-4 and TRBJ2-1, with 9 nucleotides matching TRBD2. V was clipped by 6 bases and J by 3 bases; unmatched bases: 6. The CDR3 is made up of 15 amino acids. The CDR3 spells CASRGRSGSYNEQFF. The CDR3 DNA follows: TGTGCCAGCAGGGGTCGTAGCGGGAGCTACAATGAGCAGTTCTTC.

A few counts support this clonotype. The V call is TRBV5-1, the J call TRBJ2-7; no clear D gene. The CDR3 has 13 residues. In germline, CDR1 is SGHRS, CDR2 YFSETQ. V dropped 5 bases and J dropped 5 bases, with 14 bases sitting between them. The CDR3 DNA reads TGCGCCAGCAGTCCCGACTCCAACGACGAGCAGTACTTC. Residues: CASSPDSNDEQYF. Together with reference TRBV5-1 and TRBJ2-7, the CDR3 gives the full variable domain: KAGVTQTPRYLIKTRGQQVTLSCSPISGHRSVSWYQQTPGQGLQFLFEYFSETQRNKGNFPGRFSGRQFSNSRSEMNVSTLELGDSALYLCASSPDSNDEQYFGPGTRLTVT.

The CDR3: CASSHSGLHKGDTQYF. In nucleotides, the CDR3 is TGTGCCAGCAGCCATAGCGGGCTACACAAAGGGGATACGCAGTATTTT. The chain couples TRBV3-1 to TRBJ2-3, with 7 bases matching TRBD2. Looked up from germline, CDR1 is LGHDT and CDR2 is YNNKEL (reference sequence). Trimming took 3 bases from V and 6 from J; bases not matched to a gene: 12. The CDR3 contains 16 residues.

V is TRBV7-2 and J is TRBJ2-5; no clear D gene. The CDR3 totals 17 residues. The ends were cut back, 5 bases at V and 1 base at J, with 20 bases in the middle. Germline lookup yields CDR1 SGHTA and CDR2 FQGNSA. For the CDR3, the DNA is TGTGCCAGCAGCCTCAAGGTGATCCTAAACGCCCAAGAGACCCAGTACTTC. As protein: CASSLKVILNAQETQYF.

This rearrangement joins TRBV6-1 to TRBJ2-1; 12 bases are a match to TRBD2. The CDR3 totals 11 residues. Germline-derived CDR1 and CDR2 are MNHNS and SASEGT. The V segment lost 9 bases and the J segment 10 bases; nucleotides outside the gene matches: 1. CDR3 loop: CASGTSGEQFF. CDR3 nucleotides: TGTGCCAGTGGGACTAGCGGGGAGCAGTTCTTC.

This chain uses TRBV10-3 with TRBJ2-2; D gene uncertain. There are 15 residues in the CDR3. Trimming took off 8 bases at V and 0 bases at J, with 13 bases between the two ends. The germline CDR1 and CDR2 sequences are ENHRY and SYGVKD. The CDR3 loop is CAISLRGPNTGELFF. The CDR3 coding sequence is TGTGCCATCTCGCTGAGAGGTCCGAACACCGGGGAGCTGTTTTTT.

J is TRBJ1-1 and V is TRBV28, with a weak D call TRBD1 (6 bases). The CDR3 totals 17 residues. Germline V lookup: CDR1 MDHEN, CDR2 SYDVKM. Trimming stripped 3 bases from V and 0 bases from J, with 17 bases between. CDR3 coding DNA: TGTGCCAGCAGTTTTAAGGTCTGGGGGCCCCTGAACACTGAAGCTTTCTTT. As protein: CASSFKVWGPLNTEAFF.

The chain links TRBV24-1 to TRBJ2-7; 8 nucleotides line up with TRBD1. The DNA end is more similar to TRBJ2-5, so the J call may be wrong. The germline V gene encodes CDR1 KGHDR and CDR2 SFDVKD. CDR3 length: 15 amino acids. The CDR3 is CATSDSGTGKETQYF. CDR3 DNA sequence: TGTGCCACCAGTGATTCCGGGACAGGAAAAGAGACCCAGTACTTC.

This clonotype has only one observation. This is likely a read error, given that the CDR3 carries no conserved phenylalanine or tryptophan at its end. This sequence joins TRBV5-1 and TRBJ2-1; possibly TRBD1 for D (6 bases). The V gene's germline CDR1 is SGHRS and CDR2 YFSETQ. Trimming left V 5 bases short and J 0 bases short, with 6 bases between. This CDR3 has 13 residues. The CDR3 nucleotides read TGCGCCAGCAGGGACAGCTCCTACAATGAGCAGTTCCTC. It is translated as CASRDSSYNEQFL.

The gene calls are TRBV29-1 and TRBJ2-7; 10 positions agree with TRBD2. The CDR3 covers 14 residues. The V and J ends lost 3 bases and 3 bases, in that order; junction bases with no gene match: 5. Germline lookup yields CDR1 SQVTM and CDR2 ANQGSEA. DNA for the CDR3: TGCAGCGTTGACAGCCCTAGCGGGGGCTACGAGCAGTACTTC. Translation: CSVDSPSGGYEQYF.

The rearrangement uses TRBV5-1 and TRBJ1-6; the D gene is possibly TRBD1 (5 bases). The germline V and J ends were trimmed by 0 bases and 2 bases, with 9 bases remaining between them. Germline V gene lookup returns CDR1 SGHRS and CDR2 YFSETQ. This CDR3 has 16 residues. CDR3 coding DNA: TGCGCCAGCAGCTTGGAGGGGCCGACCTATAATTCACCCCTCCACTTT. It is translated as CASSLEGPTYNSPLHF.

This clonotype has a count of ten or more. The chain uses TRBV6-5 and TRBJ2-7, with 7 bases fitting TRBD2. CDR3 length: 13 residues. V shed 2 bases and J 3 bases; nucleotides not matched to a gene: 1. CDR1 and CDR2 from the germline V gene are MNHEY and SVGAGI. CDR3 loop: CASSYGGVYEQYF. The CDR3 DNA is TGTGCCAGCAGTTACGGGGGGGTCTACGAGCAGTACTTC.

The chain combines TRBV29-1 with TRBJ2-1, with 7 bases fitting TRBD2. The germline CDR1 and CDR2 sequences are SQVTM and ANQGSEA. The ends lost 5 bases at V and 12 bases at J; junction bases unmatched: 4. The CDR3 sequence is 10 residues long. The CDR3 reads CSVKTSRQFF. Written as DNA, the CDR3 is TGCAGCGTTAAGACTAGCCGGCAGTTCTTC.

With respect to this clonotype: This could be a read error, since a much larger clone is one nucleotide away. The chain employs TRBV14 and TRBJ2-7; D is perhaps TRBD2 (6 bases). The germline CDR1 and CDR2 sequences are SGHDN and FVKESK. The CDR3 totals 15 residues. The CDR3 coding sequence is TGTGCCGGCAGCGTGTTGACTAGTTGGATTTACGAGCAGTACTTC. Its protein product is CAGSVLTSWIYEQYF.

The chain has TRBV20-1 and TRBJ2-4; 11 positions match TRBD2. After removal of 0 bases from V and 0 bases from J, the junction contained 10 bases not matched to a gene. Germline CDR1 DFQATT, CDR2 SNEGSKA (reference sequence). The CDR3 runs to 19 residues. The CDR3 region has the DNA TGCAGTGCTAGAGATCCGCACTTAGCGGGAGGGCTAGCCAAAAACATTCAGTACTTC. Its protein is CSARDPHLAGGLAKNIQYF.

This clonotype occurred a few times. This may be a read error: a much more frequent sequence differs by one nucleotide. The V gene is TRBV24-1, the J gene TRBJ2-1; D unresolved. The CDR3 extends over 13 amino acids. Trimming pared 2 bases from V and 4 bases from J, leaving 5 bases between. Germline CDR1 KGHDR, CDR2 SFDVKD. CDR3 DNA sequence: TGTGCCACCAGTGATTCCGATTACAATGAGCAGTTCTTC. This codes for CATSDSDYNEQFF.